These T cell receptor beta chains were read from a single sample in a study of cytomegalovirus exposure and HLA in healthy donors. Measured with immunoSEQ multiplex PCR; TCRdb has only the in-frame clones, and not every one. The table shows approximately 170,000 clones, with 76% occurring only once. Sequencing was done on a sample of PBMCs. Every receptor here comes from a female donor in good health and CMV-seronegative. The CDR3 runs from the conserved cysteine through the conserved F or W.

V: TRBV18; CDR3: CATRQSLNTEAFF
V: TRBV18; CDR3: CASSPTRTGENGYTF
V: TRBV19; CDR3: CASGRTAANSPLHF
V: TRBV7-6; CDR3: CASSPSVSSPLHF
V: TRBV7-2; CDR3: CASSLGTSRVYEQYF
V: TRBV27; CDR3: CASSFPYSSPLHF
V: TRBV6-6; CDR3: CASGTRKADTQYF
V: TRBV19; CDR3: CASRGTGVNEKLFF
V: TRBV5-1; CDR3: CASSPGSNYGYTF
V: TRBV7-9; CDR3: CASSLFVRGGFGETQYF
V: TRBV7-2; CDR3: CASEIGLAGGEQYF
V: TRBV2; CDR3: CASKVRQSSYEQYF
V: TRBV7-9; CDR3: CASSQGQNTGELFF
V: TRBV5-1; CDR3: CASSLEIGTFTPNEQFF
V: TRBV30; CDR3: CAWSLPGSEAFF
V: TRBV30; CDR3: CAWSVGTGDAAFF
V: TRBV27; CDR3: CASSFFRGTGELFF
V: TRBV6-1; CDR3: CASSEGRSAAWGRIGYTF
V: TRBV27; CDR3: CASSFRESYEQYF